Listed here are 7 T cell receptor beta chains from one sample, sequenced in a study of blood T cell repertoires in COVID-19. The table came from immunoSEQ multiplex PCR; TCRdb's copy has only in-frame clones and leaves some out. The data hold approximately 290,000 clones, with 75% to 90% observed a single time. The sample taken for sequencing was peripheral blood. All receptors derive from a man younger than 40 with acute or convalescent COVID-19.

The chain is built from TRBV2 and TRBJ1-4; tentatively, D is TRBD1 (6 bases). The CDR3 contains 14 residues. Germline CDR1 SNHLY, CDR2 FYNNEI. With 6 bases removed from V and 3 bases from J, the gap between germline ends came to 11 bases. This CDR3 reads CASSKQGANEKLFF. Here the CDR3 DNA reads TGTGCCAGCAGCAAACAGGGCGCTAATGAAAAACTGTTTTTT.

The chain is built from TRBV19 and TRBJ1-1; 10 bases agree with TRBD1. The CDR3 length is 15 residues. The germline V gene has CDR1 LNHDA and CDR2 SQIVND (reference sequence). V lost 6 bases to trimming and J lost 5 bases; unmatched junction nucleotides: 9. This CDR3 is CASRGDDRGLTEAFF. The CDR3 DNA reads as TGTGCCAGTAGGGGGGATGACAGGGGGCTTACTGAAGCTTTCTTT.

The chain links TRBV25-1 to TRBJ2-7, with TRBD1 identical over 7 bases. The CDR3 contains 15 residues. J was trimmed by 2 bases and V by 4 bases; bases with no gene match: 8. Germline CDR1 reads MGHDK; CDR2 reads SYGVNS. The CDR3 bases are TGTGCCAGCAGTGGCCTGGACAGGAGTACCTACGAGCAGTACTTC. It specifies CASSGLDRSTYEQYF.

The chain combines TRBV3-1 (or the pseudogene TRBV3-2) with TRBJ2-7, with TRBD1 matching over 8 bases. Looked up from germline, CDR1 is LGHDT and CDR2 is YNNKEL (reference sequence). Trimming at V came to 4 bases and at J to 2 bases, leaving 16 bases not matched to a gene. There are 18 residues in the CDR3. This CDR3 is CASSPKTGVAIITYEQYF. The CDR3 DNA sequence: TGTGCCAGCAGCCCAAAGACAGGGGTAGCGATTATAACCTACGAGCAGTACTTC.

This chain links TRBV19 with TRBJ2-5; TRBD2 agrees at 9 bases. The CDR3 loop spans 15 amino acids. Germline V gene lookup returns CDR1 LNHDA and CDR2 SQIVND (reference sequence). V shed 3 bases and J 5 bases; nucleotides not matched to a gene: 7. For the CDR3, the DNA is TGTGCCAGTAGTATGGGACTAGCCGTTTATGAGACCCAGTACTTC. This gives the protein CASSMGLAVYETQYF.

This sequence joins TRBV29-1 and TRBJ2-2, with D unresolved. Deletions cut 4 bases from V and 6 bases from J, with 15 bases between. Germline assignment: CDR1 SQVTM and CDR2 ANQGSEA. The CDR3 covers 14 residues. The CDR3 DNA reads TGCAGCGTTGTAAGCCCATATGCTTCCGGGGAGCTGTTTTTT. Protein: CSVVSPYASGELFF.

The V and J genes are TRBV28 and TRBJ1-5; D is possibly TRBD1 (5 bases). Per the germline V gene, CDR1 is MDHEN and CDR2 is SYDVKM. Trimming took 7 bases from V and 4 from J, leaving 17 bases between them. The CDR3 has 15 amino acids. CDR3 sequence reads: CASNSLGGRNQPQHF. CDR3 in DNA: TGTGCCAGCAATTCCCTCGGGGGGAGAAATCAGCCCCAGCATTTT.